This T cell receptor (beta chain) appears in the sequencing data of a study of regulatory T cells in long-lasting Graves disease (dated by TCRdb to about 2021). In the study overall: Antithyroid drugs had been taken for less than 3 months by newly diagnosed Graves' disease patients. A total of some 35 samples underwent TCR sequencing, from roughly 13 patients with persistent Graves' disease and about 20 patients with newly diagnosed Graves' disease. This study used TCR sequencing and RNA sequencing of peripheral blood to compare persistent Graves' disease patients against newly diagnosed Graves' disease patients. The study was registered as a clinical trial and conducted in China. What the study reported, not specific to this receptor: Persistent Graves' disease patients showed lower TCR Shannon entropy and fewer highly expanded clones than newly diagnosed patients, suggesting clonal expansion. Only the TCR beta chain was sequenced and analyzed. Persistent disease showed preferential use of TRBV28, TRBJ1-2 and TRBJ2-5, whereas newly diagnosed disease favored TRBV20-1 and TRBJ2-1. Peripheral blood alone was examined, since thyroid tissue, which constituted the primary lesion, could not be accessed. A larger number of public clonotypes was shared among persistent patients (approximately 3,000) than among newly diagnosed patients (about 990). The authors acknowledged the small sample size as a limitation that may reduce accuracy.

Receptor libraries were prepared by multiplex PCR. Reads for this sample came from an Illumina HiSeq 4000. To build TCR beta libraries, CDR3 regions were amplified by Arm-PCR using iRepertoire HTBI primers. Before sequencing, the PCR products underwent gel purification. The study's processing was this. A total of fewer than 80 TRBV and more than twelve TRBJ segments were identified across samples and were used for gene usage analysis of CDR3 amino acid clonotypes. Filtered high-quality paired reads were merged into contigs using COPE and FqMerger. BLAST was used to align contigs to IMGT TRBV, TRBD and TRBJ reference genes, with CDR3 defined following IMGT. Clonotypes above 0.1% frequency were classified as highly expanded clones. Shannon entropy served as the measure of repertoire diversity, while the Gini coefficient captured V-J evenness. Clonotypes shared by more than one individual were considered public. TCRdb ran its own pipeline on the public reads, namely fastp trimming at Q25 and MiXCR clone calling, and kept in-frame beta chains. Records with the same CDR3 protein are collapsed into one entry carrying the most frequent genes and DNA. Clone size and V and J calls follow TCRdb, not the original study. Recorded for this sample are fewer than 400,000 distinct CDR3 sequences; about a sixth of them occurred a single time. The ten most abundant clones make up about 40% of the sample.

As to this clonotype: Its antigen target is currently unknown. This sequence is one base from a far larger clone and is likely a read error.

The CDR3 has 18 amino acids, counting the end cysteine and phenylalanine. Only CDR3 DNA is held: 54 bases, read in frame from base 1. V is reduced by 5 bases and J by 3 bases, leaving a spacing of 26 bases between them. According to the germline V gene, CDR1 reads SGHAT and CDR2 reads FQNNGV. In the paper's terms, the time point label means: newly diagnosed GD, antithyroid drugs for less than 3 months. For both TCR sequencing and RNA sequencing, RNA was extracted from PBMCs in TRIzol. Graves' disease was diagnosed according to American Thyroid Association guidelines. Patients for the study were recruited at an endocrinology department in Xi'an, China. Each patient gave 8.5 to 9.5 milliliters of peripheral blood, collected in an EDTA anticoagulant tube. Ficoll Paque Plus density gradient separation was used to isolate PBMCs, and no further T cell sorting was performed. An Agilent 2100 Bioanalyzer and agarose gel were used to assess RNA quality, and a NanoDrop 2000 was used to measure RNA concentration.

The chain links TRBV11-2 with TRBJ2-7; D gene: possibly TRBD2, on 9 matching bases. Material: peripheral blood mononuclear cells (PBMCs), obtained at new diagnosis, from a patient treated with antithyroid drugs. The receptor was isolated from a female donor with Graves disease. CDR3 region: CASSGTGDSSGNVYEQYF. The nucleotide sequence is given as TGTGCCAGCAGCGGGACAGGAGACTCTAGCGGGAACGTCTACGAGCAGTACTTC.